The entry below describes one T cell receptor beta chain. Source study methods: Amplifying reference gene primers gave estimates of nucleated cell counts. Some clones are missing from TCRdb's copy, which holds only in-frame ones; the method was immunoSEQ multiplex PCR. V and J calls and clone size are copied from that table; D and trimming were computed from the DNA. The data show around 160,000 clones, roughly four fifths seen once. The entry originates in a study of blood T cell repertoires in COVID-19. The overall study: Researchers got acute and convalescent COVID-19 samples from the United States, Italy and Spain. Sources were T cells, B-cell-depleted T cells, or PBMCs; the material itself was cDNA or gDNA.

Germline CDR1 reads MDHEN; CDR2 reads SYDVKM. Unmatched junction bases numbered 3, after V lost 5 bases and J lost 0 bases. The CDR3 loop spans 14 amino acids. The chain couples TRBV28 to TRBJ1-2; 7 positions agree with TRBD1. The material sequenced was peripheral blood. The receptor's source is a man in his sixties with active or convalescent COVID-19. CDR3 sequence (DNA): TGTGCCAGCAGTAACAGGGGAGCTAACTATGGCTACACCTTC. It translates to CASSNRGANYGYTF.